Given below is one TCR beta chain in context. From germline, CDR1 is SEHNR and CDR2 FQNEAQ (reference sequence). The CDR3 is made up of 17 amino acids. With V trimmed by 5 bases and J by 4 bases, 10 bases remained unmatched. Participant reports of clinical history set cohort assignment. Recovery meant two consecutive negative NP/OP PCR tests, professional clearance, or resolved symptoms. How the authors handled the data: Using reference gene primer amplification, nucleated cell counts were estimated. Profiling relied on immunoSEQ multiplex PCR, and the TCRdb table lists in-frame clones only, not all of them. V and J calls and clone size follow that table, whereas D and trimming were derived from the DNA. Among approximately 150,000 clones listed, around 84% were seen once. The sample is drawn from a study of blood T cell repertoires in COVID-19.

The sample taken for sequencing was PBMCs or T cells enriched from blood (not recorded which). The V gene is TRBV7-9, the J gene TRBJ2-3; 12 bases are a match to TRBD2. The sequence derives from a woman aged 45-59 years who had recovered from COVID-19. CDR3 bases: TGTGCCAGCAGCCCCAGGACTAGCGGGACGTGGGCAGATACGCAGTATTTT. Translated, it gives CASSPRTSGTWADTQYF.